There are a few counts of the clone carrying this T cell receptor (beta chain). This sample was taken from a study of T cell clonotyping in hematopoietic cell transplantation. Whole-study context: Recipient blood drawn about 28 days pretransplant and days 30, 100, 180 after.

The CDR3 is 14 residues long. The germline CDR1 and CDR2 sequences are MNHNY and SVGAGI (reference sequence). V lost 5 bases to trimming and J lost 5 bases, with 15 bases between them. Clones were read by immunoSEQ multiplex PCR, and TCRdb kept only the in-frame ones, dropping some. The profile shows 12,000 to 15,000 clones, 62% of them singletons. The clonotype comes from a human donor who either received an allogeneic hematopoietic cell transplant for a myeloid malignancy or was a related donor (not recorded which). Some clones in this sample may be carry-over from other donors' samples. Sequenced material: PBMCs. This sequence joins TRBV6-6 and TRBJ1-1, with a weak D call TRBD1 (5 bases). The CDR3 spells CASSPGTKGTEAFF. The CDR3, as DNA: TGTGCCAGCAGTCCCGGGACCAAGGGGACTGAAGCTTTCTTT.